The entry below gives a single T cell receptor (beta chain) sequence along with its context. Its antigen specificity is not known. Base qualities are not recorded, but no much larger clone differs from it by a single base. This entry comes from a study of T cells after yellow fever vaccination (dated by TCRdb to the late 2010s). About the investigation overall: Libraries from fractions with low cell numbers were prepared with the SMART-Seq v4 Ultra Low Input RNA kit. To track T-cell clones before and after primary and booster YFV17D yellow fever vaccination, bulk TCR alpha and beta repertoires were sequenced longitudinally. Two healthy male donors, one aged 18 to 30 and one aged 30 to 39 years, made up the cohort. Bulk PBMC replicates and cell subsets were isolated from blood drawn at multiple timepoints before and after both primary and secondary immunization.

The full study reports these points: The secondary T-cell response was found to be weaker but faster than the primary response, with a peak reached on day 5 rather than on day 15. After the booster, most clones that had expanded after primary vaccination were detected again (approximately 95% of CD4 and around nine tenths of CD8), suggesting broad maintenance of memory. A small share of clonotypes was detected in both CD4 and CD8 compartments, with the overlap likely arising from convergent recombination. Computational filtering was needed because FACS-sorted repertoires could contain abundant contaminating clonotypes from the bulk population. The study included only a couple of donors, which limits how far the findings can be generalized.

TCR cDNA was synthesized by 5'RACE template switching, through which a universal primer site and unique molecular identifiers were introduced. Priming for cDNA synthesis came from both the TCR alpha and TCR beta constant segments. Library amplification used two PCR steps, and the second PCR step added sample barcodes and sequencing adapters. Sequencing of libraries was performed on Illumina HiSeq 2500 (2x100 bp) or NovaSeq (2x150 bp). The study's own analysis went as follows. Demultiplexing of reads and collapsing into UMI consensus sequences were performed with MIGEC, and V(D)J alignment was carried out with MiXCR. Using edgeR on replicate PBMC samples, clonotypes were called vaccine-responding if FDR was below 0.01 and the log2 fold change was above 5 up to day 15. Each bulk clonotype was labeled CD4 or CD8 based on which sequenced repertoire, CD4 or CD8, contained the clonotype at higher abundance. The raw public data were reprocessed by TCRdb itself: fastp quality trimming at Q25, MiXCR clonotype calling, in-frame beta chains only. Rows with a matching CDR3 protein are joined into one entry that keeps the most common DNA and genes. V and J calls and clone size were set by TCRdb, not the authors. Counted in this sample were roughly 120,000 distinct CDR3 sequences; about 7.4% of them appeared once. The ten largest clones capture roughly 2.5% of the sample.

Relative to germline, V is missing 5 bases and J is missing 5 bases, with 10 bases of the junction outside any gene match. Taken from cysteine to phenylalanine, the CDR3 has 17 residues. Just the 51-base CDR3 DNA is kept, in frame starting at base 1. This specimen's treatment or condition label, per the study, means: live attenuated yellow fever vaccine strain. PBMCs were isolated from peripheral blood using a standard Ficoll-Paque protocol. Dynabeads CD4 and CD8 positive selection kits were used to isolate the CD4 and CD8 T-cell fractions. TriZol was used to extract RNA from bulk PBMCs, CD4 and CD8 fractions, and dextramer-positive and dextramer-negative fractions.

Recombination joined TRBV12-3 or TRBV12-4 with TRBJ2-5; the junction holds 14 bases that match TRBD2. The sequenced sample was CD4+ T cells sorted from PBMCs, obtained around 10 days after the first yellow fever vaccination. The origin of this receptor is a man in his late teens or twenties who received the YFV17D yellow fever vaccine. The DNA sequence is as follows: TGTGCCAGCAGTCTCGGCGGGACTAGCGGGGGTTGGGAGACCCAGTACTTC. It specifies CASSLGGTSGGWETQYF.